These T cell receptor beta chains were read from a single sample in a study of blood T cell repertoires in COVID-19. The data were produced by immunoSEQ multiplex PCR, yet TCRdb's version contains in-frame clones alone and is incomplete. In the table there are 490,000 or so clones, approximately 91% of which are singletons. What was sequenced was PBMCs or T cells enriched from blood (not recorded which). The receptors originated from a woman in her sixties who had recovered from COVID-19. Both conserved end residues are part of each CDR3.

CATSDSRVSSNQPQHF	TRBV24-1	TRBJ1-5
CASQEGANTEAFF	TRBV2	TRBJ1-1
CASRLRDTSNMNTEAFF	TRBV11-3	TRBJ1-1
CASGQPGQGPLGPQHF	TRBV12-5	TRBJ1-5
CASSLIPGGAGYTF	TRBV27	TRBJ1-2
CASSQGEGGTDTQYF	TRBV4-1	TRBJ2-3
CSASPTGRDSYNSPLHF	TRBV20-1	TRBJ1-6
CASSDMSQHF	TRBV25-1	TRBJ1-5
CASSPRGPGEAKNIQYF	TRBV9	TRBJ2-4
CASSEGAYGELFF	TRBV6-1	TRBJ2-2
CASSLGGGDPNEQFF	TRBV28	TRBJ2-1
CASSLGQGRLYEQYF	TRBV2	TRBJ2-7
CATSKGRTSREKLFF	TRBV15	TRBJ1-4
CASSSRLAGGQTQYF	TRBV19	TRBJ2-5
CASSFGTGGAYNEQFF	TRBV5-1	TRBJ2-1
CASSFRGGASEQYF	TRBV5-6	TRBJ2-7